Sequencing of this T cell receptor beta chain was carried out in a study of blood T cell repertoires in COVID-19. About the research overall: Researchers got acute and convalescent COVID-19 samples from the United States, Italy and Spain. In each case, the material was cDNA or gDNA derived from T cells, B-cell-depleted T cells, or PBMCs.

The CDR3 has 14 amino acids. Trimming cost V 6 bases and J 0 bases; bases outside gene matches: 1. The germline V gene encodes CDR1 WNHNN and CDR2 SYGVQD (reference sequence). In the study's own analysis: Reference gene primer amplification in the assay estimated nucleated cell counts. The method was immunoSEQ multiplex PCR; TCRdb's version includes in-frame clones alone and lacks a portion of them. Clone size and the V and J calls come from that table; the DNA yielded D and trimming. The sample has approximately 170,000 clones; about 88% are singletons. The sequenced sample consisted of peripheral blood. The clonotype originates from a man aged 55 to 70 with active or convalescent COVID-19. This chain uses TRBV10-1 with TRBJ2-4; 8 nucleotides agree with TRBD1. DNA for the CDR3: TGCGCCAGCAGCACAGGGGGAGCCAAAAACATTCAGTACTTC. Amino acids: CASSTGGAKNIQYF.